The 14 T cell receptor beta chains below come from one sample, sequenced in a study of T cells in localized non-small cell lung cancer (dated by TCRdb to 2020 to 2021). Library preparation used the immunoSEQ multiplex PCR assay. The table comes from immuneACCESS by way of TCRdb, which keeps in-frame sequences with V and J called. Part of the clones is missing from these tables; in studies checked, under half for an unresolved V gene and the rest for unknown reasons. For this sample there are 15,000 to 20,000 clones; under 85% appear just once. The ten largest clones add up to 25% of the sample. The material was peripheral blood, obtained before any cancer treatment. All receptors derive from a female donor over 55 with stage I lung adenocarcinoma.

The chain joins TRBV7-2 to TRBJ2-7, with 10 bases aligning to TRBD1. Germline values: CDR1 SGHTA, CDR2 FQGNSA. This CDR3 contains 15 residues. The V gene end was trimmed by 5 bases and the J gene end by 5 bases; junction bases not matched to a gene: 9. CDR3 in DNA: TGTGCCAGCAGCCCGCGACAGGGGGCTTTAGACGAGCAGTACTTC. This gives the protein CASSPRQGALDEQYF.

This chain's CDR3 is CASSLGATGELFF. CDR3 DNA: TGTGCCAGCAGCTTAGGAGCCACCGGGGAGCTGTTTTTT. The V gene is TRBV7-2, the J gene TRBJ2-2, with D unclear. This CDR3 has 13 residues. Deletions cut 1 base from V and 4 bases from J, with 4 bases between. Germline CDR1 SGHTA, CDR2 FQGNSA.

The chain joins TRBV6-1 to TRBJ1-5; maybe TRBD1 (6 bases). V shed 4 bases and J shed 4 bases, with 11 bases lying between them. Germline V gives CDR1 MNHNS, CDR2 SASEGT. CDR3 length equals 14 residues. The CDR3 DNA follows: TGTGCCAGCAGTGCAGGGGTGAAGAATCAGCCCCAGCATTTT. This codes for CASSAGVKNQPQHF.

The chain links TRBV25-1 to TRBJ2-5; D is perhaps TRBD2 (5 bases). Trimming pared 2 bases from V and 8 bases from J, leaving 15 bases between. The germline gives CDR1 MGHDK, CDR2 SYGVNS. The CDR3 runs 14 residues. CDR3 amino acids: CASSELDSVGTQYF. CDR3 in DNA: TGTGCCAGCAGTGAACTGGACTCTGTGGGAACCCAGTACTTC.

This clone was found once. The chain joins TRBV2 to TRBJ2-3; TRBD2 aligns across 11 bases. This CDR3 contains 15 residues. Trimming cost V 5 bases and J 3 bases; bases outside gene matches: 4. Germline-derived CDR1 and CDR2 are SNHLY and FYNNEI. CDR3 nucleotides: TGTGCCAGCAGTCTAGCGGGGGGCGAAACAGATACGCAGTATTTT. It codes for CASSLAGGETDTQYF.

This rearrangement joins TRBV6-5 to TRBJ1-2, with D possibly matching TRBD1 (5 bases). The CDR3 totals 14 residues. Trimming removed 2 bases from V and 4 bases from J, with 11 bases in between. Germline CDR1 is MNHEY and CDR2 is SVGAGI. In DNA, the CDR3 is TGTGCCAGCAGTTACGGCCAGGGCGGCTATGGCTACACCTTC. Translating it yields CASSYGQGGYGYTF.

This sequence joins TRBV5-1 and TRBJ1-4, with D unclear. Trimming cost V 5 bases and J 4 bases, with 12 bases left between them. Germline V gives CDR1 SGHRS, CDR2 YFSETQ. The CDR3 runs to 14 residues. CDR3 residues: CASSFVSNNEKLFF. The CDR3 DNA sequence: TGCGCCAGCAGTTTCGTGTCCAATAATGAAAAACTGTTTTTT.

This CDR3 is CASSFAPTSGGLYNEQFF. CDR3 bases: TGTGCCAGCAGCTTTGCGCCCACTAGCGGGGGGCTCTACAATGAGCAGTTCTTC. The V call is TRBV12-1, the J call TRBJ2-1; TRBD2 reflects the table's D call only, with no check against the DNA. TRBV12-1 is a pseudogene locus. The CDR3 runs to 18 residues.

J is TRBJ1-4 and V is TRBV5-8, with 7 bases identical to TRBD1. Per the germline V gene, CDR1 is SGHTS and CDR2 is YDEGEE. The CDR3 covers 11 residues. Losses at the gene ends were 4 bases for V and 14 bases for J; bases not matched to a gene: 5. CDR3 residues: CASSAGGGLFF. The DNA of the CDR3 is TGTGCCAGCAGCGCAGGGGGTGGTCTGTTTTTT.

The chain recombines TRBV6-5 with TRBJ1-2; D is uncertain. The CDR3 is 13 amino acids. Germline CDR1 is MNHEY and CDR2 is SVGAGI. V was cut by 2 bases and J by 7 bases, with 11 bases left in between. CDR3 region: CASSYRRGGGYTF. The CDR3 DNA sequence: TGTGCCAGCAGTTACCGACGGGGAGGTGGCTACACCTTC.

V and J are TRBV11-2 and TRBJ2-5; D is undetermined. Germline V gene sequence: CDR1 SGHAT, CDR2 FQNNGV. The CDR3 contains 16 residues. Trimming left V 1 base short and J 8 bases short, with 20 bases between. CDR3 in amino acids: CASSLGVADGQKTQYF. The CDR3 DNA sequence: TGTGCCAGCAGCTTAGGGGTCGCTGACGGGCAAAAAACCCAGTACTTC.

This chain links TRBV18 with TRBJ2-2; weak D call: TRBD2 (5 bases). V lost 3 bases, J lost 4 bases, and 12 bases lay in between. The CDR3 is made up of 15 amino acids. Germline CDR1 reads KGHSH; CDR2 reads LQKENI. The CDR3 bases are TGTGCCAGCTCACCTTTTCCGGGGAGCACCGGGGAGCTGTTTTTT. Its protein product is CASSPFPGSTGELFF.

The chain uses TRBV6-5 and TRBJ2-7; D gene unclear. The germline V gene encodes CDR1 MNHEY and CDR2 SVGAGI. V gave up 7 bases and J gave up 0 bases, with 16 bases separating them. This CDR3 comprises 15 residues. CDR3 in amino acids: CASKLDVTHSYEQYF. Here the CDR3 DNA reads TGTGCCAGCAAACTTGACGTCACGCACTCCTACGAGCAGTACTTC.

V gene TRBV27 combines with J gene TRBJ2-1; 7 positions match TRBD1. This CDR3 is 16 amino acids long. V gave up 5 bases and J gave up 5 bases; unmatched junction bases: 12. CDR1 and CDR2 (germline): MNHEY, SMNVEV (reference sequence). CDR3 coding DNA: TGTGCCAGCAGTGCCCTGACAGGGTTGGGGAACAATGAGCAGTTCTTC. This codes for CASSALTGLGNNEQFF.